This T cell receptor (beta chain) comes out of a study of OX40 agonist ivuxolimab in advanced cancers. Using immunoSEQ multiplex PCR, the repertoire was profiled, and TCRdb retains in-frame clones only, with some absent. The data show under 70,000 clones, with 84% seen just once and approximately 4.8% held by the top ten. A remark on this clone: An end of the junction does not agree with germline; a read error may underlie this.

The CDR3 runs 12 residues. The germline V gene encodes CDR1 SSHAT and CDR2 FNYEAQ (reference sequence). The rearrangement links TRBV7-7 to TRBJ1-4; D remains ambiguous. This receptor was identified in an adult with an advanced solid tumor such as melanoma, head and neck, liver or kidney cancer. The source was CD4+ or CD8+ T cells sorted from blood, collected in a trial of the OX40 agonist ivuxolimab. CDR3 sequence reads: CASSLDNEKLFF. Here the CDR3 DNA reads TGTGCTAGCAGCTTAGATAATGAAAAACTGTTTTTT.